This T cell receptor (beta chain) was captured by sequencing in a study of CD8+ T cells in alopecia areata. In germline, CDR1 is LNHDA, CDR2 SQIVND (reference sequence). The CDR3 contains 12 residues. The V end was cut by 11 bases, the J end by 8 bases, with 16 bases between. Study outcomes and limitations: The study also sequences resident alphabeta T cells of normal skin in scalp samples.

After isolation, RNA underwent reverse transcription to generate cDNA as the sequencing template. TCRdb keeps only in-frame clones here, not all; method: immunoSEQ multiplex PCR. The repertoire holds about 180,000 clones, with just over 65% as singletons. Turning to this clone: Its antigen is currently unknown.

Samples from alopecia areata patients were lesional scalp punch biopsies and peripheral blood. The chain couples TRBV19 to TRBJ2-1; D gene uncertain. This receptor was identified in a human donor with alopecia areata. Sequencing used CD8+ T cells sorted from blood, obtained at week 0. CDR3 in amino acids: CAFGQTFDEQFF. CDR3 in DNA: TGTGCCTTTGGGCAGACTTTCGATGAGCAGTTCTTC.